These T cell receptor beta chains were read from a single sample in a study of blood T cell repertoires in COVID-19. Some clones are missing from TCRdb's copy, which holds only in-frame ones; the method was immunoSEQ multiplex PCR. The table has some 97,000 clones, 85% seen once; the top ten hold roughly 13%. Sequenced input: peripheral blood. The receptors come from a man aged 45-65 years with active or convalescent COVID-19. The CDR3 runs from the conserved cysteine through the conserved F or W. The D gene is left open where the match is weak.

d_call,v_call,j_call,cdr3_aa
.,TRBV28,TRBJ2-7,CASSLQPGNYEQYF
.,TRBV29-1,TRBJ1-2,CSGGTLSLPYGYTF
.,TRBV3-1/TRBV3-2,TRBJ2-7,CASSPTGGGEQYF
.,TRBV2,TRBJ1-2,CASSESGLGYTF
TRBD1,TRBV5-4,TRBJ1-4,CASSVRMDRGREKLFF
.,TRBV21-1,TRBJ1-1,CASSNRVNTEAFF
TRBD2,TRBV10-1,TRBJ2-1,CASSVGGTRNEQFF
TRBD2,TRBV19,TRBJ2-1,CASSSSGRPLDEQFF
TRBD1,TRBV7-9,TRBJ2-2,CASSSATPGQGRTGELFF
TRBD2,TRBV5-4,TRBJ2-7,CASSWTSGSAYEQYF
.,TRBV27,TRBJ2-6,CASSLWGQGRAGANVLTF
TRBD2,TRBV20-1,TRBJ2-7,CSASLPTSGTYEQYF
.,TRBV2,TRBJ1-5,CASSEGQDEKPQHF
TRBD1,TRBV27,TRBJ1-5,CASSQNRDRGPSQHF
TRBD2,TRBV4-1,TRBJ2-7,CASSQDSGLAISYEQYF
.,TRBV9,TRBJ2-1,CASSVGQVEGYNEQFF
TRBD1,TRBV19,TRBJ1-2,CASQGQGEGYTF
TRBD1,TRBV2,TRBJ2-7,CASRAQGVPSYEQYF
.,TRBV6-5,TRBJ2-6,CASSGERSGANVLTF
.,TRBV2,TRBJ1-2,CASSVRGNGYTF
.,TRBV7-3,TRBJ2-1,CASSLSQGYNEQFF
TRBD1,TRBV5-1,TRBJ2-1,CASSTGQGAYNEQFF
TRBD2,TRBV18,TRBJ2-5,CASSPGLAGEETQYF
TRBD1,TRBV29-1,TRBJ2-5,CSVEEGQGETQYF
.,TRBV9,TRBJ2-1,CASSAGPAEQFF
.,TRBV27,TRBJ1-1,CASSFSRLNTEAFF
TRBD1,TRBV24-1,TRBJ2-2,CATSDLGTGETGELFF
TRBD1,TRBV24-1,TRBJ2-1,CATSDPGTGLNNEQFF
.,TRBV11-3,TRBJ2-5,CASSFPQGDETQYF
TRBD1,TRBV10-1,TRBJ1-5,CAIKDRVPSSNQPQHF
TRBD2,TRBV7-7,TRBJ2-5,CASSPTQTSSETQYF
TRBD2,TRBV14,TRBJ2-1,CASSQVDGGRAYNEQFF
.,TRBV28,TRBJ1-4,CASSPGGSSNEKLFF
.,TRBV7-9,TRBJ2-2,CASSTQGMPGELFF
TRBD2,TRBV11-1,TRBJ2-2,CASSQRLARRPGELFF
TRBD1,TRBV30,TRBJ2-7,CAWRGQGGSYEQYF
.,TRBV19,TRBJ2-5,CASSFEVQETQYF
.,TRBV2,TRBJ2-3,CASSVVSDTQYF
.,TRBV10-2,TRBJ1-2,CASSVRGSGGYTF